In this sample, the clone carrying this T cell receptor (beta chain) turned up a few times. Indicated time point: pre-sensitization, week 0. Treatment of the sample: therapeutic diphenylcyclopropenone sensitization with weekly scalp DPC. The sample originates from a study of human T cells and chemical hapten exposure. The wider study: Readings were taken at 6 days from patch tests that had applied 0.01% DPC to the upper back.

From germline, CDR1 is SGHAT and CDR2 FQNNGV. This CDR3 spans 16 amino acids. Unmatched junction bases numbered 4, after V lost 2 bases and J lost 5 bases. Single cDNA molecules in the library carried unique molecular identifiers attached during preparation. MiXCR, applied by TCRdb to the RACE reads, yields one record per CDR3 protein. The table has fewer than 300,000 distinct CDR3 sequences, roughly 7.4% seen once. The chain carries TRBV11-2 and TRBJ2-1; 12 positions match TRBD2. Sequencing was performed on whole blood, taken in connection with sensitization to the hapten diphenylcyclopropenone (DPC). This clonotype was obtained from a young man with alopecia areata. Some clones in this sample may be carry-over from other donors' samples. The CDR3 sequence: CASSLYTSGGNNEQFF. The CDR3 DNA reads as TGTGCCAGCAGCTTATATACTAGCGGGGGGAACAATGAGCAGTTCTTC.